The sequence of this TCR beta chain was determined in a study of siplizumab effects on memory and regulatory T cells. The study's findings and limits: No more than a minor fraction of alloreactive clones could be traced back to unstimulated subsets. Significantly reduced by siplizumab was the cumulative frequency of alloreactive sequences, namely those traceable to unstimulated CD4+ memory cells. Only a minority of proliferating CD4+ or CD8+ clones had an assignable naive or memory phenotype, with roughly 75-97% lacking one.

This CDR3 has 14 residues. V was cut by 3 bases and J by 5 bases, with 13 bases left in between. Germline V gives CDR1 LNHDA, CDR2 SQIVND (reference sequence). As for this clone: The antigen is undetermined.

In each sample, about 100,000 TCR templates were assayed. The data were produced by immunoSEQ multiplex PCR, yet TCRdb's version contains in-frame clones alone and is incomplete. The table includes about 120,000 clones, around 95% detected once. Sequencing was performed on non-Treg CD4+ T cells sorted from blood. The genes are TRBV19 and TRBJ1-2; D perhaps matches TRBD1 (6 bases). This receptor was identified in a human donor in good health. The DNA of the CDR3 is TGTGCCAGTAGTATGAAGGGACACTTATATGGCTACACCTTC. Residues: CASSMKGHLYGYTF.